The sequence of this TCR beta chain was determined in a study of immune characterization of retroperitoneal liposarcoma. This clonotype was seen only once. MiXCR, applied by TCRdb to the PCR reads, yields one record per CDR3 protein. This table holds more than 10,000 distinct CDR3 sequences, around 50% found once. The germline CDR1 and CDR2 sequences are SGHVS and FNYEAQ. The CDR3 is 13 residues long. The clonotype was recovered from a female donor with retroperitoneal liposarcoma. The V and J genes are TRBV7-6 and TRBJ2-1, with 8 bases that match TRBD2. TRBJ2-7 matches the DNA end more closely, so the J call is doubtful. The sequenced sample consisted of tumor tissue. The CDR3 DNA reads TGTGCCAGCAGCCCGGGGGGGGTTGACGAGCAGTACTTC. This gives the protein CASSPGGVDEQYF.